This passage covers 13 T cell receptor beta chains from one sample sequenced in a study of OX40 agonist ivuxolimab in advanced cancers. This table comes from immunoSEQ multiplex PCR, and its TCRdb copy is limited to in-frame clones, with some not included. The sample yields over 30,000 clones, around 82% seen once. Sequenced material: CD4+ or CD8+ T cells sorted from blood, taken in a trial of the OX40 agonist ivuxolimab. The receptors stem from an adult with an advanced solid tumor such as melanoma, head and neck, liver or kidney cancer.

In its sample, this clone ranks as medium-sized (0.01 to 0.1%). This rearrangement joins TRBV5-4 to TRBJ1-1; D is possibly TRBD1 (5 bases). V dropped 2 bases and J dropped 1 base, with 6 bases sitting between them. Germline-derived CDR1 and CDR2 are SGHNT and YYREEE (reference sequence). The CDR3 loop spans 13 amino acids. The CDR3 nucleotides are TGTGCCAGCAGCTTCGGACAGAACACTGAAGCTTTCTTT. It specifies CASSFGQNTEAFF.

The V gene is TRBV4-3, the J gene TRBJ2-7, with a possible D match to TRBD2 (5 bases). V was pared by 1 base and J by 0 bases, with 7 bases between. Germline lookup yields CDR1 LGHNA and CDR2 YSLEER. The CDR3 is made up of 14 amino acids. The CDR3 region is CASSQGLPSYEQYF. Written as DNA, the CDR3 is TGCGCCAGCAGCCAAGGACTACCCTCCTACGAGCAGTACTTC.

This clone has a handful of counts. This sequence joins TRBV6-1 and TRBJ2-2; D uncertain. The V end lost 2 bases, the J end lost 4 bases, and 8 bases lay between the germline ends. CDR1 is MNHNS and CDR2 is SASEGT in the germline V gene. The CDR3 runs to 14 residues. The CDR3, as DNA: TGTGCCAGCAGTGAAATACGGAGCACCGGGGAGCTGTTTTTT. Its translation: CASSEIRSTGELFF.

This chain joins TRBV4-1 and TRBJ2-7; TRBD2 matches 8 bases. The CDR3 extends over 14 amino acids. Germline V gene lookup returns CDR1 MGHRA and CDR2 YSYEKL. The trim removed 3 bases at V and 3 bases at J, leaving 4 bases unmatched. The CDR3 nucleotides are TGCGCCAGCAGCCAGCCGGGACTAGTCTACGAGCAGTACTTC. Translation gives CASSQPGLVYEQYF.

V is TRBV5-1 and J is TRBJ2-1; perhaps TRBD1 as D (5 bases). There are 14 residues in the CDR3. Germline V gene sequence: CDR1 SGHRS, CDR2 YFSETQ. Trimming stripped 4 bases from V and 3 bases from J, with 11 bases between. This CDR3 is CASSLQDSYNEQFF. CDR3 in DNA: TGCGCCAGCAGCCTGCAAGACAGCTACAATGAGCAGTTCTTC.

The chain joins TRBV30 to TRBJ2-1; D unclear. V lost 5 bases and J 10 bases, leaving 12 bases between the germline ends. Germline CDR1 reads GTSNPN; CDR2 reads SVGIG (reference sequence). This CDR3 region has 11 residues. The chain's CDR3 is CAWSFRAEQFF. DNA of the CDR3: TGTGCCTGGTCCTTTCGGGCCGAGCAGTTCTTC. The whole variable domain, filled in from reference TRBV30 and TRBJ2-1, reads SQTIHQWPATLVQPVGSPLSLECTVEGTSNPNLYWYRQAAGRGLQLLFYSVGIGQISSEVPQNLSASRPQDRQFILSSKKLLLSDSGFYLCAWSFRAEQFFGPGTRLTVL.

In its sample, this clone was seen once. This chain uses TRBV4-3 with TRBJ1-1; a weak D match, TRBD1 (5 bases). CDR3 length equals 14 residues. The ends were cut back, 0 bases at V and 6 bases at J, with 11 bases in the middle. The germline gives CDR1 LGHNA, CDR2 YSLEER. This chain's CDR3 is CASSQDWGTPEAFF. The CDR3 bases are TGCGCCAGCAGCCAAGATTGGGGGACGCCTGAAGCTTTCTTT.

The V gene is TRBV7-2, the J gene TRBJ1-3; unclear D gene. The CDR3 totals 14 residues. Germline CDR1 and CDR2: SGHTA and FQGNSA. V was shortened by 1 base and J by 4 bases, with 8 bases between the two germline ends. The CDR3 DNA sequence: TGTGCCAGCAGCTTAGTACCCGAAGGAAACACCATATATTTT. Amino acid sequence: CASSLVPEGNTIYF.

The V and J genes are TRBV7-2 and TRBJ2-7; a possible D gene is TRBD1 (5 bases). Germline-derived CDR1 and CDR2 are SGHTA and FQGNSA. This CDR3 has 13 amino acids. V gave up 2 bases and J gave up 5 bases, with 10 bases separating them. The CDR3 bases are TGTGCCAGCAGCTTATCCCAGGGCAACGAGCAGTACTTC. Residues: CASSLSQGNEQYF.

This clone was recorded once. The rearrangement links TRBV9 to TRBJ1-6; D gene ambiguous. This CDR3 has 18 amino acids. Germline V gene lookup returns CDR1 SGDLS and CDR2 YYNGEE. With 4 bases removed from V and 7 bases from J, the gap between germline ends came to 24 bases. In DNA form, the CDR3 reads TGTGCCAGCAGCCCGTCACTCACCCCCGACGGTACGAATTCACCCCTCCACTTT. Translation: CASSPSLTPDGTNSPLHF.

The chain couples TRBV29-1 to TRBJ1-2, with no clear D. Germline values: CDR1 SQVTM, CDR2 ANQGSEA. The CDR3 sequence is 11 residues long. V was cut by 8 bases and J by 3 bases, with 10 bases left in between. CDR3 coding DNA: TGCAGCTTCGGCTCGGACTATGGCTACACCTTC. This encodes CSFGSDYGYTF. Using reference TRBV29-1 and TRBJ1-2 for the parts outside the CDR3, the full variable domain is SAVISQKPSRDICQRGTSLTIQCQVDSQVTMMFWYRQQPGQSLTLIATANQGSEATYESGFVIDKFPISRPNLTFSTLTVSNMSPEDSSIYLCSFGSDYGYTFGSGTRLTVV.

This clone was detected a few times. The chain employs TRBV11-2 and TRBJ2-5, with D perhaps matching TRBD1 or TRBD2 (6 bases each). Trimming shortened V by 2 bases and J by 2 bases, and 12 bases separated the two germline ends. The CDR3 has 15 residues. Germline CDR1 reads SGHAT; CDR2 reads FQNNGV. The CDR3 region is CASSLLQGRQETQYF. CDR3 nucleotides: TGTGCCAGCAGCTTACTTCAGGGGAGGCAAGAGACCCAGTACTTC.

The chain employs TRBV6-4 and TRBJ1-6; the D gene is possibly TRBD1 (5 bases). The V end lost 10 bases, the J end lost 4 bases, and 11 bases lay between the germline ends. CDR3 length equals 13 residues. Germline CDR1 MRHNA, CDR2 SNTAGT. CDR3 nucleotide sequence: TGTGCCACCAGCAGGGAGTATAATTCACCCCTCCACTTT. Translating gives CATSREYNSPLHF.